Following are 25 T cell receptor beta chains from one sample sequenced in a study of T-cell reconstitution after alpha-beta-depleted transplantation in children. Unique molecular identifiers featured in how the TCRbeta library was prepared. TCRdb fed the PCR reads into MiXCR, producing one record per CDR3 protein. Altogether around 140,000 distinct CDR3 sequences are present, 8.5% to 10% being singletons, with the ten largest covering 15% to 20%. The sequences come from PBMCs, mostly from graft donor cells, collected 180 days after TCRalphabeta/CD19-depleted stem cell transplant. These TCRs come from a female patient between 2 and 15 years old who had a stem cell transplant for congenital amegakaryocytic thrombocytopenia, so the T cells may come from the graft donor.

This clonotype was observed at least ten times. The CDR3 DNA follows: TGCAGCGTTGACGGAGCGGGGGGCCGTTACAATGAGCAGTTCTTC. It encodes CSVDGAGGRYNEQFF. The chain employs TRBV29-1 and TRBJ2-1; 9 bases map to TRBD2. V lost 3 bases to trimming and J lost 4 bases; unmatched junction nucleotides: 7. Per germline, CDR1 SQVTM and CDR2 ANQGSEA. This CDR3 spans 15 amino acids.

This clonotype was seen at least ten times. The chain is built from TRBV7-9 and TRBJ2-1, with TRBD2 identical over 8 bases. V lost 4 bases to trimming and J lost 5 bases; unmatched junction nucleotides: 10. Germline V gives CDR1 SEHNR, CDR2 FQNEAQ (reference sequence). The CDR3 covers 16 residues. The DNA for the CDR3 is TGTGCCAGCAGCTCCCCCAGCGGGGGCCTAGACAATGAGCAGTTCTTC. It specifies CASSSPSGGLDNEQFF. Drawing the rest from reference TRBV7-9 and TRBJ2-1, the complete variable domain is DTGVSQNPRHKITKRGQNVTFRCDPISEHNRLYWYRQTLGQGPEFLTYFQNEAQLEKSRLLSDRFSAERPKGSFSTLEIQRTEQGDSAMYLCASSSPSGGLDNEQFFGPGTRLTVL.

This clonotype was observed at least ten times. V and J are TRBV29-1 and TRBJ2-1, with a weak D call TRBD2 (6 bases). Germline CDR1 is SQVTM and CDR2 is ANQGSEA. This CDR3 region has 12 residues. The ends were cut back, 2 bases at V and 8 bases at J, with 10 bases in the middle. Written as DNA, the CDR3 is TGCAGCGTTGAAAGGAGGGAAGATGAGCAGTTCTTC. This sequence encodes CSVERREDEQFF.

There are many counts of this clonotype. J is TRBJ2-7 and V is TRBV20-1; no firm D call. Germline V gene data show CDR1 as DFQATT and CDR2 as SNEGSKA (reference sequence). This CDR3 is built from 13 residues. V was pared by 3 bases and J by 7 bases, with 16 bases between. The DNA of the CDR3 is TGCAGTGCTAGCGACCGGGCCATCGGAGAGCAGTACTTC. Amino acid sequence: CSASDRAIGEQYF.

The chain carries TRBV3-1 and TRBJ2-1; D is uncertain. CDR1 and CDR2 from the germline V gene are LGHDT and YNNKEL (reference sequence). Trimming removed 4 bases at V and 4 bases at J, with 11 bases between. This CDR3 has 14 residues. The CDR3 nucleotides are TGTGCCAGCAGCCCCTTGCGCCGTTACAATGAGCAGTTCTTC. The encoded protein is CASSPLRRYNEQFF.

The chain is built from TRBV11-2 and TRBJ2-4; 7 positions match TRBD2. Looked up from germline, CDR1 is SGHAT and CDR2 is FQNNGV. The CDR3 runs 13 residues. J gave up 3 bases and V 6 bases, and 2 bases lay outside the gene matches. The CDR3 sequence: CASRIAGKNIQYF. Here the CDR3 DNA reads TGTGCCAGCAGGATAGCGGGCAAAAACATTCAGTACTTC. Full variable domain (remainder filled in from reference TRBV11-2 and TRBJ2-4): EAGVAQSPRYKIIEKRQSVAFWCNPISGHATLYWYQQILGQGPKLLIQFQNNGVVDDSQLPKDRFSAERLKGVDSTLKIQPAKLEDSAVYLCASRIAGKNIQYFGAGTRLSVL.

Many counts were recorded for this clonotype. The chain employs TRBV28 and TRBJ2-7; D is perhaps TRBD1 (6 bases). Trimming shortened V by 10 bases and J by 7 bases, and 17 bases separated the two germline ends. The CDR3 runs to 12 residues. Germline V gene data show CDR1 as MDHEN and CDR2 as SYDVKM. CDR3 DNA: TGTGCCACCCAGTTTCCGAGGGGGGAGCAGTACTTC. Translated, it gives CATQFPRGEQYF.

This clonotype has a count of ten or more. V is TRBV12-3 or TRBV12-4 and J is TRBJ2-1; TRBD1 matches 9 bases. There are 15 residues in the CDR3. The V segment lost 4 bases and the J segment 8 bases; nucleotides outside the gene matches: 9. The DNA for the CDR3 is TGTGCCAGCAGTTCCCGCGGGACAGGGCCGGATGAGCAGTTCTTC. This sequence encodes CASSSRGTGPDEQFF.

The sample holds many counts of this clonotype. The junction departs from the called germline gene at one end, perhaps through a read error. The chain recombines TRBV7-2 with TRBJ2-3, with 10 bases fitting TRBD2. The length of the CDR3 is 16 residues. The V gene's germline CDR1 is SGHTA and CDR2 FQGNSA. The CDR3 sequence is CASSSPGLADTDTQYF. The DNA of the CDR3 is TGTGCCAGCAGCTCCCCCGGACTAGCGGACACAGATACTCAGTATTTT.

This clonotype was seen more than once but under ten times. The CDR3 nucleotides are TGTGCCAGCAGTTACGCTAGCGGGAGAATATCCTACGAGCAGTACTTC. Its protein product is CASSYASGRISYEQYF. This chain joins TRBV6-2 or TRBV6-3 and TRBJ2-7; 10 positions match TRBD2. With 2 bases clipped from V and 1 base from J, the junction kept 5 bases outside the gene matches. In germline, CDR1 is MNHEY, CDR2 SVGEGT. The CDR3 runs to 16 residues.

In its sample, this clonotype was seen many times. The chain joins TRBV6-5 to TRBJ2-7, with a tentative D call TRBD1 (6 bases). CDR3 length: 16 amino acids. Trimming removed 0 bases from V and 2 bases from J, with 14 bases in between. Germline lookup yields CDR1 MNHEY and CDR2 SVGAGI. The chain's CDR3 is CASSYSGGREAYEQYF. The CDR3 DNA follows: TGTGCCAGCAGTTACTCAGGGGGAAGAGAGGCCTACGAGCAGTACTTC.

The sample holds one count of this clonotype. The gene calls are TRBV4-1 and TRBJ2-7; 7 nucleotides line up with TRBD1. Per germline, CDR1 MGHRA and CDR2 YSYEKL. V trimming: 4 bases; J trimming: 2 bases; junction bases outside the gene matches: 11. The CDR3 consists of 16 residues. The CDR3 nucleotides are TGCGCCAGCAGCCCGTATGAACAGGGGTCCACCTACGAGCAGTACTTC. This gives the protein CASSPYEQGSTYEQYF.

Ten or more counts support this clonotype. J is TRBJ1-3 and V is TRBV28; D is unclear. The CDR3 runs 15 residues. Germline-derived CDR1 and CDR2 are MDHEN and SYDVKM. Trimming removed 1 base from V and 4 bases from J, with 11 bases in between. The CDR3: CASSLSPGTGNTIYF. CDR3 coding DNA: TGTGCCAGCAGTTTATCCCCCGGTACAGGAAACACCATATATTTT.

In its sample, this clonotype was seen many times. This chain links TRBV5-5 with TRBJ2-1; the D is unclear. V gave up 5 bases and J gave up 0 bases, with 12 bases separating them. Per germline, CDR1 SGHKS and CDR2 YYEKEE (reference sequence). The CDR3 sequence is 15 residues long. The CDR3 here is CASRLFGSSYNEQFF. The CDR3 DNA reads as TGTGCCAGCAGGCTGTTCGGCAGCTCCTACAATGAGCAGTTCTTC.

The gene calls are TRBV18 and TRBJ2-7; a weak D match, TRBD2 (5 bases). The germline V and J ends were trimmed by 2 bases and 3 bases, with 8 bases remaining between them. There are 13 residues in the CDR3. The V gene's germline CDR1 is KGHSH and CDR2 LQKENI. The CDR3 loop reads CASSPAGGYEQYF. CDR3 nucleotides: TGTGCCAGCTCACCAGCGGGCGGCTACGAGCAGTACTTC.

This sequence joins TRBV20-1 and TRBJ2-5, with 7 bases aligning to TRBD2. Per the germline V gene, CDR1 is DFQATT and CDR2 is SNEGSKA (reference sequence). CDR3 length: 14 residues. With 0 bases clipped from V and 5 bases from J, the junction kept 6 bases outside the gene matches. The DNA for the CDR3 is TGCAGTGCTAGAGATGGACTAGGGTGGGAGACCCAGTACTTC. Its protein product is CSARDGLGWETQYF.

In its sample, this clonotype was seen many times. The chain has TRBV20-1 and TRBJ2-5; perhaps TRBD1 as D (6 bases). Germline V CDR1 and CDR2: DFQATT, SNEGSKA (reference sequence). This CDR3 has 12 amino acids. Deletions cut 1 base from V and 8 bases from J, with 11 bases between. The CDR3 nucleotides are TGCAGTGCTAGAGTTCGACAGGCTACCCAGTACTTC. The encoded protein is CSARVRQATQYF.

This clonotype was counted only a few times. This rearrangement joins TRBV28 to TRBJ2-7; 8 nucleotides agree with TRBD1. CDR1 is MDHEN and CDR2 is SYDVKM in the germline V gene. CDR3 length: 14 residues. The J segment lost 6 bases and the V segment lost 2 bases, leaving 6 bases of the junction unmatched. The DNA for the CDR3 is TGTGCCAGCAGTTTAAGTGGACAGGGAGGCGAGCAGTACTTC. Protein: CASSLSGQGGEQYF.

This clonotype was detected ten times or more. The J gene is TRBJ1-1, the V gene TRBV5-1; D remains unclear. V lost 1 base and J 8 bases, leaving 9 bases between the germline ends. This CDR3 has 12 amino acids. Germline CDR1 and CDR2: SGHRS and YFSETQ. The CDR3 DNA is TGCGCCAGCAGCTTGATAGGCGGAGAAGCTTTCTTT. This encodes CASSLIGGEAFF.

In this sample, this clonotype turned up many times. V usage is TRBV6-1 and J usage is TRBJ2-6; D is unclear. Germline-derived CDR1 and CDR2 are MNHNS and SASEGT. Deletions cut 2 bases from V and 0 bases from J, with 5 bases between. This CDR3 has 15 residues. CDR3 protein: CASSEISSGANVLTF. In DNA form, the CDR3 reads TGTGCCAGCAGTGAAATAAGCTCTGGGGCCAACGTCCTGACTTTC.

This clonotype occurred many times. The chain uses TRBV20-1 and TRBJ2-2, with D perhaps assigned TRBD1 or TRBD2 (6 bases each). The CDR3 consists of 14 residues. V lost 6 bases to trimming and J lost 5 bases, with 16 bases between them. CDR1 is DFQATT and CDR2 is SNEGSKA in the germline V gene (reference sequence). DNA of the CDR3: TGCAGTGCCCGGGGGCAATTGGGGACCGGGGAGCTGTTTTTT. Its protein is CSARGQLGTGELFF.

At least ten counts were recorded for this clonotype. The gene calls are TRBV5-5 and TRBJ2-1; 9 nucleotides agree with TRBD2. Germline assignment: CDR1 SGHKS and CDR2 YYEKEE (reference sequence). J lost 4 bases, V lost 0 bases, and 2 bases had no gene match. The CDR3 contains 15 residues. CDR3 coding DNA: TGTGCCAGCAGCTTGGCCCTAGCGGGATACAATGAGCAGTTCTTC. It encodes CASSLALAGYNEQFF.

J is TRBJ2-2 and V is TRBV18; a weak D match, TRBD1 (6 bases). This CDR3 is built from 14 residues. The ends were cut back, 4 bases at V and 1 base at J, with 7 bases in the middle. Germline V gene sequence: CDR1 KGHSH, CDR2 LQKENI. CDR3 nucleotide sequence: TGTGCCAGCTCACAGGGACAGAACACCGGGGAGCTGTTTTTT. As protein: CASSQGQNTGELFF. The full variable domain, with the rest looked up from reference TRBV18 and TRBJ2-2, is NAGVMQNPRHLVRRRGQEARLRCSPMKGHSHVYWYRQLPEEGLKFMVYLQKENIIDESGMPKERFSAEFPKEGPSILRIQQVVRGDSAAYFCASSQGQNTGELFFGEGSRLTVL.

This clonotype was recorded a few times. The chain links TRBV20-1 to TRBJ2-7; no reliable D call. CDR3 size: 12 residues. V lost 4 bases and J lost 2, with 9 bases in between. Germline V CDR1 and CDR2: DFQATT, SNEGSKA (reference sequence). CDR3 protein: CSATSSPYEQYF. CDR3 in DNA: TGCAGTGCTACGTCGAGTCCCTACGAGCAGTACTTC.

This clonotype was detected ten times or more. J is TRBJ1-1 and V is TRBV4-1; 7 bases are shared with TRBD1. Germline V gives CDR1 MGHRA, CDR2 YSYEKL. Germline trimming cut 4 bases from V and 1 base from J; bases unmatched to any gene: 12. CDR3 size: 17 residues. CDR3 region: CASSPPLTGRENTEAFF. The DNA of the CDR3 is TGCGCCAGCAGCCCACCATTGACAGGGAGAGAGAACACTGAAGCTTTCTTT.